A single sample is the source of the 16 T cell receptor beta chains below, sequenced in a study of T cell clones after liver transplantation. Libraries were prepared by immunoSEQ multiplex PCR; TCRdb keeps only in-frame clonotypes and omits some of them. The sample holds 9,500 to 15,000 clones; 70% to 80% are singletons and the top ten take around 33%. The sequencing used CD8+ T cells from blood, collected at the 22-month timepoint. These receptors originate from a human patient who received a liver transplant. The graft donor may account for some of the T cells.

This clone was recorded a few times. The J gene is TRBJ2-2, the V gene TRBV7-2; 11 bases are a match to TRBD2. Germline V gene sequence: CDR1 SGHTA, CDR2 FQGNSA. The CDR3 is 16 amino acids. V lost 4 bases to trimming and J lost 7 bases; unmatched junction nucleotides: 8. CDR3 in amino acids: CASSSLAGGNFGELFF. The DNA of the CDR3 is TGTGCCAGCAGCTCCCTAGCGGGGGGTAATTTCGGGGAGCTGTTTTTT.

This chain connects TRBV7-9 to TRBJ2-7; D possibly matches TRBD1 or TRBD2 (6 bases each). The ends were cut back, 1 base at V and 6 bases at J, with 16 bases in the middle. The CDR3 extends over 15 amino acids. Germline V gene data show CDR1 as SEHNR and CDR2 as FQNEAQ (reference sequence). CDR3 region: CASSLGGGPSREQYF. The CDR3, as DNA: TGTGCCAGCAGCTTAGGTGGGGGGCCCTCTCGCGAGCAGTACTTC.

This clone was seen once. CDR3 protein: CASSSTTSDAPTDTQYF. The DNA of the CDR3 is TGTGCCAGCAGCTCTACTACTAGCGACGCACCCACAGATACGCAGTATTTT. The V gene is TRBV9, the J gene TRBJ2-3; 7 bases fit TRBD2. The V gene end was trimmed by 4 bases and the J gene end by 2 bases; junction bases not matched to a gene: 13. Germline V gives CDR1 SGDLS, CDR2 YYNGEE. The CDR3 is made up of 17 amino acids.

The J gene is TRBJ2-1, the V gene TRBV27, with 11 bases matching TRBD2. CDR3 length: 15 amino acids. J gave up 7 bases and V 6 bases, and 8 bases lay outside the gene matches. The germline CDR1 and CDR2 sequences are MNHEY and SMNVEV (reference sequence). CDR3 nucleotide sequence: TGTGCCAGCAGAATACTAGCGGGAGTCGGTAATGAGCAGTTCTTC. Protein product: CASRILAGVGNEQFF.

This clone is termed medium-sized. The chain recombines TRBV4-3 with TRBJ2-7; D is ambiguous. V was pared by 4 bases and J by 1 base, with 8 bases between. The germline CDR1 and CDR2 sequences are LGHNA and YSLEER. The CDR3 runs 13 residues. This CDR3 reads CASSPSMSYEQYF. In nucleotides, the CDR3 is TGCGCCAGCAGCCCTTCGATGTCCTACGAGCAGTACTTC.

The rearrangement joins TRBV30 to TRBJ2-7; 12 nucleotides line up with TRBD1. CDR1 and CDR2 from the germline V gene are GTSNPN and SVGIG (reference sequence). The CDR3 covers 14 residues. J gave up 5 bases and V 3 bases, and 5 bases lay outside the gene matches. CDR3 protein: CAWRKGTGGHEQYF. The CDR3, as DNA: TGTGCCTGGAGAAAGGGGACAGGGGGCCACGAGCAGTACTTC.

V and J are TRBV5-4 and TRBJ2-7; 9 nucleotides align to TRBD1. Trimming took 2 bases from V and 2 from J; bases not matched to a gene: 11. The CDR3 is 17 amino acids. Germline CDR1 SGHNT, CDR2 YYREEE (reference sequence). CDR3 region: CASSFGFGTGLTYEQYF. CDR3 sequence (DNA): TGTGCCAGCAGCTTTGGGTTCGGGACAGGGTTAACCTACGAGCAGTACTTC.

On this clone itself: A read error may produce the germline difference seen at one junction end. The chain is built from TRBV6-4 and TRBJ2-3, with TRBD2 matching over 9 bases. This CDR3 is built from 14 residues. CDR1 and CDR2 from the germline V gene are MRHNA and SNTAGT. CDR3 bases: TGTGCCAGCAGTGAGCGGGGGGGCACAGATATGCAGTATTTT. This encodes CASSERGGTDMQYF.

In its sample, this clone was seen a few times. The chain combines TRBV5-4 with TRBJ2-2, with D unresolved. Trimming cost V 0 bases and J 8 bases, with 11 bases left between them. Germline V lookup: CDR1 SGHNT, CDR2 YYREEE (reference sequence). The CDR3 sequence is 14 residues long. The CDR3 region has the DNA TGTGCCAGCAGCTTGGCTGTGTCCTCTGGGGAGCTGTTTTTT. This translates into CASSLAVSSGELFF. The full variable domain, with the rest looked up from reference TRBV5-4 and TRBJ2-2, is ETGVTQSPTHLIKTRGQQVTLRCSSQSGHNTVSWYQQALGQGPQFIFQYYREEENGRGNFPPRFSGLQFPNYSSELNVNALELDDSALYLCASSLAVSSGELFFGEGSRLTVL.

The chain couples TRBV11-2 to TRBJ2-7; D call uncertain. This CDR3 is 16 amino acids long. Germline values: CDR1 SGHAT, CDR2 FQNNGV. V was clipped by 0 bases and J by 1 base, with 13 bases between them. CDR3 in amino acids: CASSLEEAVESYEQYF. In DNA form, the CDR3 reads TGTGCCAGCAGCTTAGAAGAGGCGGTGGAGTCCTACGAGCAGTACTTC.

The chain couples TRBV11-1 to TRBJ2-4; 10 positions agree with TRBD1. V was clipped by 4 bases and J by 1 base; unmatched bases: 10. Germline V gives CDR1 SGHAT, CDR2 FQDESV (reference sequence). This CDR3 spans 18 amino acids. The CDR3 DNA is TGTGCCAGCAGCTCCCCGGGGACAGGGGTTGTGGCCAAAAACATTCAGTACTTC. This sequence encodes CASSSPGTGVVAKNIQYF. The complete variable domain, with remaining parts taken from reference TRBV11-1 and TRBJ2-4, reads EAEVAQSPRYKITEKSQAVAFWCDPISGHATLYWYRQILGQGPELLVQFQDESVVDDSQLPKDRFSAERLKGVDSTLKIQPAELGDSAMYLCASSSPGTGVVAKNIQYFGAGTRLSVL.

This sequence joins TRBV29-1 and TRBJ2-1; the match to TRBD1 covers 9 bases. The CDR3 contains 15 residues. The ends lost 4 bases at V and 0 bases at J; junction bases unmatched: 4. Germline CDR1 SQVTM, CDR2 ANQGSEA. In DNA, the CDR3 is TGCAGCGTTGGGGACAGGGTAAGCTCCTACAATGAGCAGTTCTTC. This encodes CSVGDRVSSYNEQFF.

The DNA for the CDR3 is TGTGCCAGCAGTTCCGGGACCTCTCCAATGAACACTGAAGCTTTCTTT. Residues: CASSSGTSPMNTEAFF. This chain connects TRBV5-4 to TRBJ1-1, with D possibly being TRBD1 (5 bases). The V and J ends lost 5 bases and 0 bases respectively, with 17 bases between them. Germline V gene sequence: CDR1 SGHNT, CDR2 YYREEE (reference sequence). This CDR3 has 16 residues. Filled out from reference TRBV5-4 and TRBJ1-1, the complete variable domain reads ETGVTQSPTHLIKTRGQQVTLRCSSQSGHNTVSWYQQALGQGPQFIFQYYREEENGRGNFPPRFSGLQFPNYSSELNVNALELDDSALYLCASSSGTSPMNTEAFFGQGTRLTVV.

By share, this clone ranks as medium-sized (0.01 to 0.1%). V usage is TRBV9 and J usage is TRBJ2-7, with 12 bases aligning to TRBD2. Germline V gene lookup returns CDR1 SGDLS and CDR2 YYNGEE. The V segment lost 4 bases and the J segment 3 bases; nucleotides outside the gene matches: 8. The CDR3 consists of 16 residues. DNA of the CDR3: TGTGCCAGCAGCCCCACCGGACTAGCGGGATACTACGAGCAGTACTTC. This codes for CASSPTGLAGYYEQYF.

This chain links TRBV4-3 with TRBJ1-6; TRBD1 matches 8 bases. V was pared by 6 bases and J by 7 bases, with 11 bases of the junction left unmatched. CDR1 and CDR2 (germline): LGHNA, YSLEER. CDR3 size: 16 residues. CDR3 sequence: CASSSSSRGLNSPLHF. CDR3 nucleotides: TGCGCCAGCAGTTCATCCTCCAGGGGGCTCAATTCACCCCTCCACTTT.

The gene calls are TRBV5-5 and TRBJ2-3; D remains unclear. CDR1 and CDR2 (germline): SGHKS, YYEKEE (reference sequence). The CDR3 spans 16 residues. Trimming shortened V by 0 bases and J by 0 bases, and 11 bases separated the two germline ends. The CDR3 DNA is TGTGCCAGCAGCTTGGGGGCCTTATCCAGCACAGATACGCAGTATTTT. Translating gives CASSLGALSSTDTQYF.